This paragraph covers one TCR beta chain sequence. The CDR3 is 12 residues long. Germline V gene sequence: CDR1 SGHAT, CDR2 FQNNGV. Deletions cut 6 bases from V and 5 bases from J, with 10 bases between. This sample is part of a study of blood T cell repertoires in COVID-19. TCRdb keeps only in-frame clones here, not all; method: immunoSEQ multiplex PCR. The data show about 39,000 clones, roughly 92% seen once. Sequencing used peripheral blood. This chain joins TRBV11-2 and TRBJ2-5; D gene ambiguous. The TCR was taken from a man in his fifties with active COVID-19. The CDR3: CASSPNRETQYF. In DNA, the CDR3 is TGTGCCAGCAGTCCTAATCGGGAGACCCAGTACTTC.